Listed here are 8 T cell receptor beta chains from one sample, sequenced in a study of T cell clonality in common variable immunodeficiency. Here immunoSEQ multiplex PCR was the method, and the copy in TCRdb shows in-frame clones only, minus some. The sample yields some 80,000 clones, without any singletons. Sequencing was performed on peripheral blood mononuclear cells. Source of these receptors: a person between 18 and 69 years old in good health.

This clone was counted many times. Germline and junction disagree at one end, which may indicate a read error. With the read ending 3 residues before the CDR3 end, the germline J gene is used to fill in that end. The rearrangement links TRBV4-2 to TRBJ2-4; TRBD2 matches 10 bases. Looked up from germline, CDR1 is LGHNA and CDR2 is YNFKEQ. This CDR3 region has 17 residues. This CDR3 is CASSQPGTSDGKNIQYF. CDR3 DNA (partial): TGCGCCAGCAGCCAGCCCGGGACTAGCGATGGCAAAAACATT.

This clone was picked up many times. The observed sequence ends 3 residues before the CDR3 terminus, with the missing tail filled in from the germline J gene. The J gene is TRBJ1-5, the V gene TRBV7-2, with D possibly TRBD1 on 5 matching bases. The CDR3 is 15 amino acids. CDR1 and CDR2 (germline): SGHTA, FQGNSA. Trimming left V 4 bases short and J 1 base short, with 11 bases between. This chain's CDR3 is CASSSSGGSNQPQHF. Partial CDR3 DNA: TGTGCCAGCAGCTCAAGCGGGGGGAGCAATCAGCCC. The variable domain in full, with the rest retrieved from reference TRBV7-2 and TRBJ1-5, is GAGVSQSPSNKVTEKGKDVELRCDPISGHTALYWYRQSLGQGLEFLIYFQGNSAPDKSGLPSDRFSAERTGGSVSTLTIQRTQQEDSAVYLCASSSSGGSNQPQHFGDGTRLSIL.

This clone was observed at least ten times. The read gets to within 3 residues of the CDR3 end, and the germline J gene fills in the rest. This chain joins TRBV7-3 and TRBJ2-1, with TRBD2 matching over 9 bases. This CDR3 contains 16 residues. The trim removed 6 bases at V and 7 bases at J, leaving 13 bases unmatched. Germline lookup yields CDR1 SGHTA and CDR2 FQGTGA. The covered CDR3 bases are TGTGCCAGCAGGGGGTTGATAGCGGGAGTAGGGAATGAG. This encodes CASRGLIAGVGNE. The CDR3 in its entirety is CASRGLIAGVGNEQFF.

The table lists this clone with many counts. The sequenced CDR3 bases are TGTGCCAGCACGGGACAGAGCTATGGC. The encoded protein is CASTGQSYG. The CDR3, in full, reads CASTGQSYGYTF. The chain uses TRBV6-2 or TRBV6-3 and TRBJ1-2, with 7 bases that match TRBD1. The DNA ends 3 residues before the CDR3 does, and the rest of the CDR3 is filled in from the germline J gene. The CDR3 totals 12 residues. The germline V gene encodes CDR1 MNHEY and CDR2 SVGEGT. The V segment lost 7 bases and the J segment 4 bases; nucleotides outside the gene matches: 3.

This clone appeared many times. Read data end 3 residues before the CDR3 end; the end is taken from the germline J gene. The chain uses TRBV7-3 and TRBJ2-5, with 7 bases that match TRBD2. The CDR3 length is 16 residues. Germline CDR1 SGHTA, CDR2 FQGTGA. V trimming: 5 bases; J trimming: 1 base; junction bases outside the gene matches: 10. The CDR3 protein is CASSHGGGSRQETQYF. The CDR3 DNA, read in part, is TGTGCCAGCAGCCATGGGGGGGGTAGCCGCCAAGAGACC.

This clone was detected many times. The CDR3 end falls 3 residues outside the read, so it is completed with the germline J gene. The chain links TRBV19 to TRBJ2-1; TRBD1 agrees at 9 bases. The CDR3 contains 16 residues. Per germline, CDR1 LNHDA and CDR2 SQIVND (reference sequence). V gave up 5 bases and J gave up 3 bases; unmatched junction bases: 8. CDR3 bases read: TGTGCCAGTAGTGCCCGGCGACAGGGGGTCTACAATGAG. This gives the protein CASSARRQGVYNE. The whole CDR3 sequence is CASSARRQGVYNEQFF.

This clone was recorded many times. The missing CDR3 end, 3 residues past where the read stops, is filled in from the germline J gene. The rearrangement links TRBV2 to TRBJ2-1, with TRBD2 identical over 9 bases. V lost 4 bases, J lost 9 bases, and 10 bases stayed unmatched. From germline, CDR1 is SNHLY and CDR2 FYNNEI. The CDR3 sequence is 15 residues long. The CDR3 sequence: CASSGRREGLGEQFF. The sequenced part of the CDR3 DNA is TGTGCCAGCAGTGGACGGCGGGAGGGTCTTGGTGAG.

There are many counts of this clone. The read comes to an end 3 residues before the CDR3 does, leaving the germline J gene to fill in the end. The genes are TRBV20-1 and TRBJ2-3, with 11 bases that match TRBD2. Unmatched junction bases numbered 20, after V lost 0 bases and J lost 3 bases. Germline assignment: CDR1 DFQATT and CDR2 SNEGSKA (reference sequence). CDR3 size: 21 residues. Incomplete CDR3 DNA: TGCAGTGCTAGAGATCCAGGGGCTACTAGCGGGAGTAAAGGGAGGACAGATACG. The encoded protein is CSARDPGATSGSKGRTDT. The whole CDR3 protein is CSARDPGATSGSKGRTDTQYF.